A selection of T cell receptor beta chains follows, all from one sample in a study of T cell responses to AZD1222 COVID-19 vaccine. Produced via immunoSEQ multiplex PCR; TCRdb's table is partial and in-frame only. This sample has under 150,000 clones, with approximately 90% found just once. Sequenced here: peripheral blood, sampled 28 days after the second AZD1222 dose. Source of these receptors: an adult who received the AZD1222 COVID-19 vaccine. The CDR3 runs from the conserved cysteine through the conserved F or W. Fields, in order: D gene, J gene, clone size, V gene, CDR3 protein. D genes are given only for firm matches. Clone size appears in some rows only: once, few, many, or a class for an expanded clone.

>TRBD1|TRBJ1-1|NA|TRBV3-1/TRBV3-2
CASRHRGATEAFF
>NA|TRBJ1-5|NA|TRBV7-8
CASSFGTRTSNQPQHF
>NA|TRBJ2-7|NA|TRBV2
CASSVISYEQYF
>TRBD1|TRBJ1-1|once|TRBV18
CASSPGQRATEAFF
>TRBD1|TRBJ2-3|NA|TRBV10-3
CAIRGQGFYTQYF
>TRBD1|TRBJ2-1|NA|TRBV6-4
CASSAQGATYNEQFF
>NA|TRBJ1-3|NA|TRBV9
CASSVFDSNGNTIYF
>TRBD1|TRBJ1-1|NA|TRBV14
CASSQGQIGHTEAFF
>NA|TRBJ1-3|NA|TRBV5-1
CASSLFQTGASGNTIYF
>TRBD2|TRBJ2-3|few|TRBV29-1
CSGQAGGRDTQYF
>NA|TRBJ1-2|NA|TRBV27
CASSLKGAYGYTF
>TRBD2|TRBJ2-3|NA|TRBV5-4
CASSIAGALTDTQYF
>NA|TRBJ2-3|NA|TRBV19
CASSLRGAGTDTQYF
>NA|TRBJ1-1|NA|TRBV29-1
CSGTPGLNTEAFF
>TRBD1|TRBJ1-5|NA|TRBV28
CASSLTGGSNQPQHF
>NA|TRBJ1-2|NA|TRBV4-1
CASSQDRLGNGYTF
>NA|TRBJ2-1|NA|TRBV18
CASSPLDSFPYNEQFF
>TRBD1|TRBJ1-3|NA|TRBV18
CASSRPGTGRSGNTIYF
>NA|TRBJ2-7|NA|TRBV14
CASSQVLGSYEQYF
>NA|TRBJ1-6|NA|TRBV28
CASDRDKNSPLHF
>NA|TRBJ2-5|NA|TRBV6-2/TRBV6-3
CASSYIGQNQETQYF
>TRBD2|TRBJ2-2|once|TRBV10-3
CAISEGSGGNTGELFF
>NA|TRBJ2-3|NA|TRBV29-1
CSVDAGWGSDTQYF
>NA|TRBJ1-1|NA|TRBV2
CASSIDSRTEAFF
>TRBD1|TRBJ1-1|NA|TRBV19
CATALVRQGRTEAFF
>NA|TRBJ2-7|NA|TRBV30
CACSTGISYEQYF
>NA|TRBJ1-1|NA|TRBV30
CAWTRDRNTEAFF
>NA|TRBJ1-5|NA|TRBV28
CASSWSNQPQHF
>TRBD1|TRBJ2-3|NA|TRBV2
CASSRDRGGTDTQYF
>TRBD1|TRBJ1-1|once|TRBV29-1
CSVVTGGFTEAFF
>NA|TRBJ1-2|NA|TRBV9
CASSVGGSVNYGYTF
>NA|TRBJ2-1|NA|TRBV7-9
CASSLSRGPGVGNEQFF
>TRBD1|TRBJ2-1|NA|TRBV5-1
CASSFGQGSNEQFF
>NA|TRBJ1-4|NA|TRBV5-1
CASSLDVEEKLFF
>TRBD1|TRBJ1-1|once|TRBV5-1
CASSSSGTGKAFF
>NA|TRBJ2-7|NA|TRBV7-8
CASSLDGALGEQYF
>NA|TRBJ2-7|NA|TRBV2
CASTTGTFSYEQYF
>NA|TRBJ1-3|few|TRBV18
CASSQDISGNTIYF
>NA|TRBJ1-1|NA|TRBV10-1
CASNHGTRAEAFF
>NA|TRBJ2-1|NA|TRBV7-3
CASSHRGGRVEQFF
>NA|TRBJ2-3|NA|TRBV7-6
CASSLGLPSTDTQYF
>TRBD1|TRBJ2-7|NA|TRBV18
CASSPRGDRVTYEQYF
>NA|TRBJ1-6|NA|TRBV6-2/TRBV6-3
CASSPSGAQNSPLHF
>TRBD2|TRBJ2-1|once|TRBV24-1
CATSGGPGGQTYNEQFF
>NA|TRBJ2-3|NA|TRBV11-3
CASSLGTGEGDTQYF
>NA|TRBJ1-1|NA|TRBV9
CASSVVWGTEAFF
>NA|TRBJ1-2|NA|TRBV12-3/TRBV12-4
CASSLRGTGYTF